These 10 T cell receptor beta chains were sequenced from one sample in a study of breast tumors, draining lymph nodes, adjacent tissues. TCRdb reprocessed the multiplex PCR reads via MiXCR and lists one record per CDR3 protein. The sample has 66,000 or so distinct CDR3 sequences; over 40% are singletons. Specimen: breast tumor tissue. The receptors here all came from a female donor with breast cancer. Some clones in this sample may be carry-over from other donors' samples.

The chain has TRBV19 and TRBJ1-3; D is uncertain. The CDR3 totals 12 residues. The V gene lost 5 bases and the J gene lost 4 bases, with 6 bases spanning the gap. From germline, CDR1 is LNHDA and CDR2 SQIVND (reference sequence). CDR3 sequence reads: CASSVQGNTIYF. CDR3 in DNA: TGTGCCAGTAGTGTACAGGGAAACACCATATATTTT.

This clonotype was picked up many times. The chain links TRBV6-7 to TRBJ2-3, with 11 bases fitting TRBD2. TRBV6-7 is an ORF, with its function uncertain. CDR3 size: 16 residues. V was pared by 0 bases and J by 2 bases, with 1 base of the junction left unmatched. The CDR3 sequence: CASSYSTSGNTDTQYF. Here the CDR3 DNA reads TGTGCCAGCAGTTACTCGACTAGCGGGAACACAGATACGCAGTATTTT.

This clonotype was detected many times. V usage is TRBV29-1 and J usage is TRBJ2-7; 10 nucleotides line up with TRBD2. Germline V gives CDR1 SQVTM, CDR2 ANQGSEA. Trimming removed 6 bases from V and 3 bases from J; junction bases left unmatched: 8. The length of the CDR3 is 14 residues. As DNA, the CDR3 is TGCAGCGTCGGCAAAGCGGGAGGGCTCTACGAGCAGTACTTC. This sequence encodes CSVGKAGGLYEQYF.

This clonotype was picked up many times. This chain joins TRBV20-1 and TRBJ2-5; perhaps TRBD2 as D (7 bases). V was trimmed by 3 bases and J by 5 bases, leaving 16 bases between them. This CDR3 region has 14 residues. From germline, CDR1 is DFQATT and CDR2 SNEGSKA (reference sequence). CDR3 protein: CSARGGAPWETQYF. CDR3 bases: TGCAGTGCTAGGGGGGGGGCGCCCTGGGAGACCCAGTACTTC.

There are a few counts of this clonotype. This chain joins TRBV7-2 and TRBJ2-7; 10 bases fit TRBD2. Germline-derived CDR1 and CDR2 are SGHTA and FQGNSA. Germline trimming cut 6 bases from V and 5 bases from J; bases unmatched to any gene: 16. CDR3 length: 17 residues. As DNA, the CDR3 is TGTGCCAGCAGTAAAACCCCCAGCGGGAGGGCCGGGGACGAGCAGTACTTC. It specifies CASSKTPSGRAGDEQYF.

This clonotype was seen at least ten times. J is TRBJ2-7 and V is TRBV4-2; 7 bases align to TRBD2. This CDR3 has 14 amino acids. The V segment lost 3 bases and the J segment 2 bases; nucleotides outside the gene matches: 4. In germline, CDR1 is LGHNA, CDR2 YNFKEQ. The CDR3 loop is CASSHRGGAYEQYF. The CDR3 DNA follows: TGTGCCAGCAGCCACCGCGGGGGAGCCTACGAGCAGTACTTC.

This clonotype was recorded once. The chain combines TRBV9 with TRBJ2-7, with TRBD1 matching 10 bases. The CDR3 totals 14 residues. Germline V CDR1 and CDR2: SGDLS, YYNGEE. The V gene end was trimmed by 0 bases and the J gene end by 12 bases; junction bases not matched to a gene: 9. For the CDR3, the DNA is TGTGCCAGCAGCGTAGTTCTGGGACAGGGGAGAATGTACTTC. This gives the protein CASSVVLGQGRMYF.

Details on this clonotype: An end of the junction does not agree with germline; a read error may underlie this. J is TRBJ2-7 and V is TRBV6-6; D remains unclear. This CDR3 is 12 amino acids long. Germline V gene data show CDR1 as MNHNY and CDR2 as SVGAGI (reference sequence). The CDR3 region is CANSPRPWEQYF. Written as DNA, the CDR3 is TGTGCCAACAGTCCCAGGCCGTGGGAGCAGTACTTC.

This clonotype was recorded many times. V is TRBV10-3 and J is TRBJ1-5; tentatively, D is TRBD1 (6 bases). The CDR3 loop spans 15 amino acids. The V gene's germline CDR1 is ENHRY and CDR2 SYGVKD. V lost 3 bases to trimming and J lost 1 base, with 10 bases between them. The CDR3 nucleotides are TGTGCCATCAGTGATGGACAGTTAAGCAATCAGCCCCAGCATTTT. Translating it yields CAISDGQLSNQPQHF.

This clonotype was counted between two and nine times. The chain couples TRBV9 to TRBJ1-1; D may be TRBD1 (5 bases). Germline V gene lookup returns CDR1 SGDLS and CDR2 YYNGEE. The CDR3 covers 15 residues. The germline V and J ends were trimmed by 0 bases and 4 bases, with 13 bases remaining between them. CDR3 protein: CASSVAVGGVTEAFF. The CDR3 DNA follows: TGTGCCAGCAGCGTAGCTGTGGGGGGGGTCACTGAAGCTTTCTTT.